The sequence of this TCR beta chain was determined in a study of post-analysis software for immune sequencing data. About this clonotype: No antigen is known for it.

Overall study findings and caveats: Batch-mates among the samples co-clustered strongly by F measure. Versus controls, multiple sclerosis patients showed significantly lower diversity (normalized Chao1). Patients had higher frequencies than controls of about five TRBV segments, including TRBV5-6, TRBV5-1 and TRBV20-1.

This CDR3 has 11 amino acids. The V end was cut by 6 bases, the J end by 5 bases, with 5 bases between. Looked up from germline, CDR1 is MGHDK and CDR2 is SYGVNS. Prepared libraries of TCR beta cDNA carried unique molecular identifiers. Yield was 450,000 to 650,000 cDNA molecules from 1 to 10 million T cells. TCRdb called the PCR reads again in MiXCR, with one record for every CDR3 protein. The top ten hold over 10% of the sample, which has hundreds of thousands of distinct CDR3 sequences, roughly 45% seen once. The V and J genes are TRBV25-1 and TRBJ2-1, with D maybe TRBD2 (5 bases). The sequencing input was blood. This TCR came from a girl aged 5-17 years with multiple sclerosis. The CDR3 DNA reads TGTGCCAGCAGGCGGGACAATGAGCAGTTCTTC. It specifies CASRRDNEQFF.